The following is a T cell receptor (beta chain) sequence with its context. Its target antigen remains unknown. Per-base qualities were not stored, and no clone one base away is much larger. V is reduced by 2 bases and J by 6 bases, leaving a spacing of 17 bases between them. CDR1 SGHAT and CDR2 FQNNGV were looked up in the germline V gene. The CDR3, cysteine through phenylalanine, is 15 amino acids long. Of the read, only the CDR3 DNA is kept; its 45 bases are in frame from base 1. Using the deep immunoSEQ assay, TCR CDR3 regions were amplified from genomic DNA by multiplex PCR. Extracted genomic DNA from each cell subset was distributed evenly across all wells of several immunoSEQ 96-well plates, and each plate was treated as a replicate. For sorted subsets, each replicate PCR was loaded with about 0.2 ug genomic DNA, equivalent to 30,000 or so T cell genomes. Purified libraries were quantified with a Qubit 3.0 fluorometer, sized on a Bioanalyzer 2100, and re-quantified with the KAPA Library Quantification kit. Each immunoSEQ 96-well plate was sequenced on its own single-read 150-cycle Illumina NextSeq 550 flow cell. In the source study's methods: The immunoSEQ output contained only junctional sequences without quality scores, so filtering could not match that applied to full-length reads. Sequences were annotated with PyIR, a Python wrapper for IgBLAST v1.9, using IMGT germline references to assign V/J genes and CDR3. Reads were removed for weak V/J assignments (E-value above 1e-6), missing CDR3, stop codons, out-of-frame junctions, or ambiguous translated residues. A V3J clonotype was defined by an identical inferred V gene, J gene, and CDR3 amino acid sequence. Percentage overlap between repertoires was calculated by dividing the number of shared unique clonotypes by the size of the smaller repertoire. RTK rarefaction, the Chao1 estimator, and Recon v2.1 estimates of unobserved clonotypes were used to assess repertoire richness. Generation probabilities for all TCRbeta clonotypes obtained by the gDNA method from a few donors were computed using OLGA. TCRdb's version of the immuneACCESS table is confined to in-frame rearrangements and falls short of the full clone set. An unresolved V gene accounts for under half of the shortfall where checked; the remainder is of unknown origin. V and J calls and clone size are copied from that table; D and trimming were computed from the DNA. The sample has 950,000 to 1,100,000 clones on record, approximately 72% of them singletons. The top ten hold roughly 1.4% of the sample.

The donors were healthy, HIV-negative adults with no recently reported acute infections or vaccinations. Only Caucasian adults living in Nashville, Tennessee, USA were represented among the donors. Magnetic negative selection was used to enrich CD4+ T cells, after which naive cells were positively selected on CD45RA and the negative fraction became the memory subset. After blood collection by leukapheresis, PBMCs were isolated using Ficoll-Histopaque density gradient centrifugation and then cryopreserved in the vapor phase of liquid nitrogen. Analytical flow cytometry was used to check the purity and quantity of each magnetically sorted T cell population. Genomic DNA was isolated from every sorted fraction and measured by UV absorbance on a Nanodrop 2000c. The data were taken from a study of shared clonotypes between healthy human individuals (dated by TCRdb to 2018 to 2021). The study in broad terms: The cohort comprised two women and a few men aged 18 to 49 years. The study deeply sequenced blood TCR repertoires of about 5 healthy adults to estimate repertoire size and the extent of clonotype sharing between individuals. Per donor, leukapheresis produced somewhere between about 0.94 and 9 billion PBMCs. For each donor, CD4 naive and CD4 memory were each given three plates, CD8 naive was given two plates, and CD8 memory was given one plate. To increase sequencing depth and limit assay-specific biases, TCR repertoire library preparation and sequencing were carried out by different laboratories using diverse techniques.

Overall study results and their limits: Rarefaction of sorted-subset datasets indicated incomplete sequencing despite the large sequencing depth. Pairwise subsampling led to the expectation that sequencing depth would affect the degree of clonotype sharing among donors. Naive subsets generally had larger estimated clonotype richness than memory subsets. Across several donors, around 5% of naive CD4, roughly 3.5% of naive CD8, about 2.3% of memory CD4, and approximately 0.4% of memory CD8 clonotypes were shared. Compared with non-shared clonotypes, clonotypes shared by all four sorted-subset donors had higher generation probabilities. Sampling was restricted to blood, and TCR repertoires in tissue are likely to differ from TCR repertoires in blood. The small number of donors limited the genetic and exposure-history diversity represented.

The source is a man between 18 and 35 years old in good health. The rearrangement combines TRBV11-2 with TRBJ2-7, with a tentative D gene TRBD2 over 5 matching bases. What was sequenced was memory CD4+ T cells sorted from blood. Sample cell subset or site, as interpreted from the label and publication: CD45RA-negative fraction. The CDR3 protein is CASSLNRLANGEQYF. The nucleotide sequence is TGTGCCAGCAGCTTAAATAGGCTAGCAAATGGCGAGCAGTACTTC.